The 9 T cell receptor beta chains given below trace back to one sample, sequenced in a study of T cells in Graves' hyperthyroidism and ophthalmopathy. The CDR3 regions of TCR beta were amplified from RNA transcripts. An initial round of RT-PCR targeting the TCR CDR3 relied on the HTBI primer set. TCRdb re-derived calls from the multiplex PCR reads in MiXCR, one entry per CDR3 protein. Of just under 750,000 distinct CDR3 sequences listed, over 35% were seen once; the top ten hold around a third. The sequenced sample was blood. These receptors all stem from a woman in her thirties or forties with Graves' hyperthyroidism.

About this clonotype itself: The conserved phenylalanine or tryptophan normally closing the CDR3 is absent here, so this likely arose from a read error. The chain has TRBV19 and TRBJ1-1; D gene uncertain. Germline lookup yields CDR1 LNHDA and CDR2 SQIVND (reference sequence). CDR3 length equals 13 residues. The ends were cut back, 3 bases at V and 1 base at J, with 6 bases in the middle. CDR3 DNA: TGTGCCAGTAGTATCGGTCAGAACACTGAAGCTTTCCTT. Its translation is CASSIGQNTEAFL.

The chain combines TRBV7-9 with TRBJ2-5, with 8 bases fitting TRBD2. The CDR3 covers 17 residues. Germline loops: CDR1 SEHNR, CDR2 FQNEAQ (reference sequence). After removal of 2 bases from V and 4 bases from J, the junction contained 12 bases not matched to a gene. The DNA of the CDR3 is TGTGCCAGCAGCTTAATAAGGGAAGTGGCGGGGGGAGAGACCCAGTACTTC. Translated, it gives CASSLIREVAGGETQYF.

This clonotype was counted ten times or more. The chain combines TRBV7-9 with TRBJ2-7, with no clear D. V was trimmed by 0 bases and J by 6 bases, leaving 9 bases between them. The CDR3 covers 13 residues. Germline CDR1 SEHNR, CDR2 FQNEAQ (reference sequence). The CDR3 spells CASSLALNSEQYF. The CDR3 DNA reads as TGTGCCAGCAGCTTAGCGCTAAACAGCGAGCAGTACTTC. The full variable domain, with the rest looked up from reference TRBV7-9 and TRBJ2-7, is DTGVSQNPRHKITKRGQNVTFRCDPISEHNRLYWYRQTLGQGPEFLTYFQNEAQLEKSRLLSDRFSAERPKGSFSTLEIQRTEQGDSAMYLCASSLALNSEQYFGPGTRLTVT.

This clonotype showed up many times. This CDR3 is CASSEYRYNQPQHF. DNA for the CDR3: TGTGCCAGCAGTGAATATCGTTACAATCAGCCCCAGCATTTT. The V gene is TRBV25-1, the J gene TRBJ1-5; no reliable D call. This CDR3 comprises 14 residues. The V end lost 0 bases, the J end lost 3 bases, and 6 bases lay between the germline ends. The germline V gene has CDR1 MGHDK and CDR2 SYGVNS.

This clonotype has more than one count but fewer than ten. V and J are TRBV19 and TRBJ2-7, with 11 bases lining up with TRBD1. The V and J ends lost 9 bases and 7 bases, in that order; junction bases with no gene match: 11. The CDR3 has 14 amino acids. Germline V CDR1 and CDR2: LNHDA, SQIVND (reference sequence). Here the CDR3 DNA reads TGTGCCAGCAGAAACGGACAGGGGGCGGGAGAGCAGTACTTC. Translated, it gives CASRNGQGAGEQYF.

Many counts were recorded for this clonotype. The chain recombines TRBV10-2 with TRBJ1-5; D possibly corresponds to TRBD1 (5 bases). Between the trimmed V and J ends, which lost 7 bases and 4 bases, there was a span of 14 bases. The CDR3 is made up of 14 amino acids. CDR1 and CDR2 (germline): WSHSY, SAAADI. The CDR3, as DNA: TGCGCCAGCACAGAGGGGTCGGGAAATCAGCCCCAGCATTTT. Its protein is CASTEGSGNQPQHF.

This clonotype was picked up many times. The V call is TRBV7-2, the J call TRBJ1-3, with D possibly being TRBD1 (6 bases). V gave up 3 bases and J gave up 0 bases, with 12 bases separating them. The CDR3 runs to 16 residues. The V gene's germline CDR1 is SGHTA and CDR2 FQGNSA. The DNA of the CDR3 is TGTGCCAGCAGCTTGACAGGCAGAGGCTCTGGAAACACCATATATTTT. It is translated as CASSLTGRGSGNTIYF.

This clonotype was seen many times. One end of the junction varies from germline; a read error may be responsible. The chain recombines TRBV29-1 with TRBJ1-2, with a possible D match to TRBD1 (5 bases). The germline V gene has CDR1 SQVTM and CDR2 ANQGSEA. The CDR3 contains 11 residues. CDR3 bases: TGCAGAGTTGGGGCACCCGATGGCTACACCTTC. This translates into CRVGAPDGYTF. Combining the CDR3 with reference TRBV29-1 and TRBJ1-2 gives the whole variable domain SAVISQKPSRDICQRGTSLTIQCQVDSQVTMMFWYRQQPGQSLTLIATANQGSEATYESGFVIDKFPISRPNLTFSTLTVSNMSPEDSSIYLCRVGAPDGYTFGSGTRLTVV.

This sequence joins TRBV7-2 and TRBJ1-4; D remains unclear. Germline V gene sequence: CDR1 SGHTA, CDR2 FQGNSA. The CDR3 loop spans 15 amino acids. V lost 6 bases, J lost 6 bases, and 17 bases lay in between. CDR3 protein: CASSLVRFGYEKLFF. The CDR3 nucleotides are TGTGCCAGCAGTTTGGTCCGATTTGGGTATGAAAAACTGTTTTTT.